Below are 9 T cell receptor beta chains sequenced from a single sample in a study of cytomegalovirus exposure and HLA in healthy donors. The PCR had 60 Vbeta and 13 Jbeta primers. TCRdb's copy holds only in-frame clones and misses some; the assay was immunoSEQ multiplex PCR. The table has around 130,000 clones, roughly 82% seen once. The sequenced sample consisted of PBMCs. The receptor set was obtained from a woman aged 18-29 years in good health and CMV-seropositive.

This clone was seen just once. J is TRBJ1-1 and V is TRBV30; unclear D gene. This CDR3 is built from 12 residues. V was cut by 4 bases and J by 1 base, with 7 bases left in between. Germline CDR1 reads GTSNPN; CDR2 reads SVGIG (reference sequence). The CDR3 protein is CAWKRGNTEAFF. CDR3 nucleotide sequence: TGTGCCTGGAAACGGGGGAACACTGAAGCTTTCTTT.

V is TRBV19 and J is TRBJ2-1; 14 positions agree with TRBD2. The CDR3 covers 15 residues. Germline CDR1 and CDR2: LNHDA and SQIVND (reference sequence). The J segment lost 5 bases and the V segment lost 10 bases, leaving 7 bases of the junction unmatched. The CDR3 DNA sequence: TGTGCCACCTGGACTAGCGGGGGGAGTAACAATGAGCAGTTCTTC. Its protein is CATWTSGGSNNEQFF.

The V call is TRBV7-6, the J call TRBJ1-1, with 8 bases lining up with TRBD1. The J segment lost 5 bases and the V segment lost 4 bases, leaving 3 bases of the junction unmatched. This CDR3 has 13 residues. Looked up from germline, CDR1 is SGHVS and CDR2 is FNYEAQ. The CDR3 reads CASSSQGETEAFF. In DNA, the CDR3 is TGTGCCAGCAGCTCACAGGGGGAAACTGAAGCTTTCTTT.

The rearrangement uses TRBV5-4 and TRBJ1-1; D is possibly TRBD1 (5 bases). V gave up 4 bases and J gave up 1 base, with 8 bases separating them. Germline CDR1 is SGHNT and CDR2 is YYREEE (reference sequence). The length of the CDR3 is 13 residues. This CDR3 reads CASSHQGNTEAFF. CDR3 coding DNA: TGTGCCAGCAGCCATCAGGGGAACACTGAAGCTTTCTTT.

The gene calls are TRBV12-5 and TRBJ2-2; D remains unclear. Trimming removed 5 bases at V and 7 bases at J, with 8 bases between. This CDR3 spans 12 amino acids. CDR1 is LGHNT, CDR2 FRNRAP, per germline. The CDR3 sequence: CASGSTIGELFF. The CDR3 coding sequence is TGTGCTAGTGGTAGCACCATCGGGGAGCTGTTTTTT.

Of note for this clone: One end of the junction does not line up with germline, which may come from a read error. The chain recombines TRBV7-7 with TRBJ1-3; D possibly corresponds to TRBD1 (6 bases). The CDR3 has 13 residues. CDR1 is SSHAT and CDR2 is FNYEAQ in the germline V gene (reference sequence). CDR3 in DNA: TGTGCTAGCAGCTTAGCCAGGGGAGACACCATATATTTT. Residues: CASSLARGDTIYF.

The chain uses TRBV5-1 and TRBJ2-2, with 11 nucleotides matching TRBD2. The CDR3 has 15 amino acids. Germline CDR1 and CDR2: SGHRS and YFSETQ. The V segment lost 9 bases and the J segment 1 base; nucleotides outside the gene matches: 5. The CDR3 region is CATSSGGMNTGELFF. The CDR3 DNA is TGCGCCACGTCTAGCGGGGGGATGAACACCGGGGAGCTGTTTTTT.

The V and J genes are TRBV6-1 and TRBJ2-6, with a tentative D call TRBD2 (5 bases). CDR1 is MNHNS, CDR2 SASEGT, per germline. V was pared by 7 bases and J by 0 bases, with 7 bases between. The CDR3 totals 14 residues. CDR3 sequence: CASTGGSGANVLTF. CDR3 sequence (DNA): TGTGCCAGCACCGGAGGCTCTGGGGCCAACGTCCTGACTTTC.

This rearrangement joins TRBV28 to TRBJ2-1; 9 nucleotides agree with TRBD2. With 8 bases clipped from V and 4 bases from J, the junction kept 6 bases outside the gene matches. In germline, CDR1 is MDHEN, CDR2 SYDVKM. The CDR3 consists of 14 residues. The CDR3 is CASGGRGGYNEQFF. For the CDR3, the DNA is TGTGCCAGCGGTGGGCGGGGGGGTTACAATGAGCAGTTCTTC.